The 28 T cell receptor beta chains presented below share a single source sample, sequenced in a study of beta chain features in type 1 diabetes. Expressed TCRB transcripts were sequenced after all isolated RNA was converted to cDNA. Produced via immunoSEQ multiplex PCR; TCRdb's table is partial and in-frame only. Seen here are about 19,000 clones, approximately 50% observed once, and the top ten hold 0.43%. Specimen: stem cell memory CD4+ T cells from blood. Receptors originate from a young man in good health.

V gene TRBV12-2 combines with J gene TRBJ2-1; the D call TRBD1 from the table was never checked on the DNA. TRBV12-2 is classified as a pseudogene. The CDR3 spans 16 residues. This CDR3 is CASRPYRDTLYNEQFF. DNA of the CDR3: TGTGCAAGTCGCCCCTACCGGGACACCCTTTACAATGAGCAGTTCTTC.

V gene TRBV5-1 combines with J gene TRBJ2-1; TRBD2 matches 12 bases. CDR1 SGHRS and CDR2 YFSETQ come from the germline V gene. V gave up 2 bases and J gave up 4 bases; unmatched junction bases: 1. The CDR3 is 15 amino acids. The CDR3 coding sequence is TGCGCCAGCAGCTTAACTAGCGGGGGGTACAATGAGCAGTTCTTC. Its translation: CASSLTSGGYNEQFF.

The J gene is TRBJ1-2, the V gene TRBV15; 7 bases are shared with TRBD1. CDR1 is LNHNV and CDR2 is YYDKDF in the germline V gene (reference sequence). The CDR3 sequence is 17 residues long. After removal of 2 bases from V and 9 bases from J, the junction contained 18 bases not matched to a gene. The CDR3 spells CATSRSTGRAGLNSYTF. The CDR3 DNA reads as TGTGCCACCAGCAGATCGACAGGGAGAGCAGGTCTTAATAGCTACACCTTC.

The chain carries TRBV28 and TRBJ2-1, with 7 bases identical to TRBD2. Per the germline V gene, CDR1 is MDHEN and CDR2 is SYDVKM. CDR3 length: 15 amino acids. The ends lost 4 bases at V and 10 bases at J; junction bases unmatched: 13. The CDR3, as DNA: TGTGCCAGCAGTTCCGTCGGGGGGTCCGGACGAGAGCAGTTCTTC. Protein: CASSSVGGSGREQFF. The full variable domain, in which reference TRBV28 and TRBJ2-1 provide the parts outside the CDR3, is DVKVTQSSRYLVKRTGEKVFLECVQDMDHENMFWYRQDPGLGLRLIYFSYDVKMKEKGDIPEGYSVSREKKERFSLILESASTNQTSMYLCASSSVGGSGREQFFGPGTRLTVL.

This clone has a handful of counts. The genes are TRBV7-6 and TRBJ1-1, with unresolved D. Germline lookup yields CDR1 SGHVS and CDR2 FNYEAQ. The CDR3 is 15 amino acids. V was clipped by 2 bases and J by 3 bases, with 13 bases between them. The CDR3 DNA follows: TGTGCCAGCAGCTTAACACCGGGTTTCGACACTGAAGCTTTCTTT. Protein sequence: CASSLTPGFDTEAFF.

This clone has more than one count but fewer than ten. CDR3 in DNA: TGTGCCAGCAGTTTAGTCAGGGGAGAGACCCAGTACTTC. This translates into CASSLVRGETQYF. The chain carries TRBV27 and TRBJ2-5; D might be TRBD1 (6 bases). V was cut by 2 bases and J by 4 bases, with 8 bases left in between. Germline lookup yields CDR1 MNHEY and CDR2 SMNVEV (reference sequence). The CDR3 has 13 amino acids.

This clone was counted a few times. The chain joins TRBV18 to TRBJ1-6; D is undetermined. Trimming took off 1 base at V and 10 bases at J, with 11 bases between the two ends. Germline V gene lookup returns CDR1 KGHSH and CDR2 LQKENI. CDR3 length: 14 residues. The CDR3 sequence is CASSPQPRESPLHF. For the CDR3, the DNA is TGTGCCAGCTCACCACAGCCAAGGGAGTCACCCCTCCACTTT.

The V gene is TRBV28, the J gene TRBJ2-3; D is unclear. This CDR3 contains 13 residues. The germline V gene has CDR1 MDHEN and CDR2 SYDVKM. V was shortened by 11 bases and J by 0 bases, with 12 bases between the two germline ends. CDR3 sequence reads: CAGKRASTDTQYF. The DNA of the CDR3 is TGTGCCGGAAAGCGAGCTAGCACAGATACGCAGTATTTT.

The CDR3 protein is CASSTTTPGLRYEQYF. CDR3 DNA: TGTGCCAGCTCCACAACTACTCCGGGACTGCGATACGAGCAGTACTTC. The chain combines TRBV28 with TRBJ2-7, with D possibly matching TRBD2 (6 bases). There are 16 residues in the CDR3. Trimming took off 8 bases at V and 4 bases at J, with 24 bases between the two ends. Looked up from germline, CDR1 is MDHEN and CDR2 is SYDVKM. The full variable domain, completed using reference TRBV28 and TRBJ2-7, is DVKVTQSSRYLVKRTGEKVFLECVQDMDHENMFWYRQDPGLGLRLIYFSYDVKMKEKGDIPEGYSVSREKKERFSLILESASTNQTSMYLCASSTTTPGLRYEQYFGPGTRLTVT.

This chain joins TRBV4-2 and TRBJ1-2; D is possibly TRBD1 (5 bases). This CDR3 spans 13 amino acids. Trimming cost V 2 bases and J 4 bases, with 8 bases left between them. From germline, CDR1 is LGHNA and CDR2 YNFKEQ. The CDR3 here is CASSQPTAYGYTF. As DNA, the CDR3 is TGTGCCAGCAGCCAACCGACAGCCTATGGCTACACCTTC.

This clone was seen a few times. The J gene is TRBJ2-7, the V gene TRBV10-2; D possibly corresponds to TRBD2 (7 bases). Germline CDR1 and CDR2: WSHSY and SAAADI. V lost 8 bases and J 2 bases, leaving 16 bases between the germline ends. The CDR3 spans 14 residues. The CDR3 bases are TGCGCCAGCGGCCAGTCGGGGGGCCCCTACGAGCAGTACTTC. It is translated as CASGQSGGPYEQYF.

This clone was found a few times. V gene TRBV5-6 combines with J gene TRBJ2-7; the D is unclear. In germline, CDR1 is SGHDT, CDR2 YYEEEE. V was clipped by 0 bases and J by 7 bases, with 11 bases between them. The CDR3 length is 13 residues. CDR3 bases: TGTGCCAGCAGCTTGGGAGGCATCGGGGAGCAGTACTTC. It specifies CASSLGGIGEQYF.

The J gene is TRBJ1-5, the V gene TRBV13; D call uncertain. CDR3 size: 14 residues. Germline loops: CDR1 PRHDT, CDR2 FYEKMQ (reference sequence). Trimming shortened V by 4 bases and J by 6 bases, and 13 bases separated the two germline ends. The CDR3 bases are TGTGCCAGCAGCTACGGTATGAACGGTCAGCCCCAGCATTTT. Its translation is CASSYGMNGQPQHF.

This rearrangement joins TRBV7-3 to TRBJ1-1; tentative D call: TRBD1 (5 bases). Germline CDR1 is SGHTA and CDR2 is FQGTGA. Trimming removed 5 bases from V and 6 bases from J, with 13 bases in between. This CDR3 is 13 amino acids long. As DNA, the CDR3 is TGTGCCAGCAGCGTAGTCCAGGGCGCTGAAGCTTTCTTT. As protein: CASSVVQGAEAFF.

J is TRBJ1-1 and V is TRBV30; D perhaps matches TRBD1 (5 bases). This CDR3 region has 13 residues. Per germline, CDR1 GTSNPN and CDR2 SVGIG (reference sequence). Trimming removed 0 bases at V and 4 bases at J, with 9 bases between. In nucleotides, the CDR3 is TGTGCCTGGAGTGTACAAAGGGGCACTGAAGCTTTCTTT. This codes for CAWSVQRGTEAFF.

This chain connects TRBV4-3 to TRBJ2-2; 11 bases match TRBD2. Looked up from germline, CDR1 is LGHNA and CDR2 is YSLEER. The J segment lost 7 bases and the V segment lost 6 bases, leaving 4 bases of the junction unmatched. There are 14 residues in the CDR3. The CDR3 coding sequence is TGCGCCAGCAGGGGGCTAGCGGGAGGCGGGGAGCTGTTTTTT. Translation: CASRGLAGGGELFF.

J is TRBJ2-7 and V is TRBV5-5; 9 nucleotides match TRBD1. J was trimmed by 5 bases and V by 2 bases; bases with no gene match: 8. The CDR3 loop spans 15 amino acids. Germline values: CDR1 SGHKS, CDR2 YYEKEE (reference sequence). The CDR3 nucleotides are TGTGCCAGCAGCTTATCGGGACAGGGTCGCGACGAGCAGTACTTC. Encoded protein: CASSLSGQGRDEQYF.

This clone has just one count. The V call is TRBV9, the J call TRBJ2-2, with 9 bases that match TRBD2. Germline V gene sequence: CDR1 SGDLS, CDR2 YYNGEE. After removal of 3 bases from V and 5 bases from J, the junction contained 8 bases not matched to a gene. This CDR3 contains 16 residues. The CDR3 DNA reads TGTGCCAGCAGCGAGACTAGCGGAGGCGGAACCGGGGAGCTGTTTTTT. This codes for CASSETSGGGTGELFF.

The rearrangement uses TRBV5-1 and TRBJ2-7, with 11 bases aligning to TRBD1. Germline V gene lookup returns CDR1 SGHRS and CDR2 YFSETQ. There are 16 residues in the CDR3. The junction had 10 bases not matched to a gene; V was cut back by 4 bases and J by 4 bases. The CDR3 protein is CASSQRTGGLSYEQYF. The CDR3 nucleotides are TGCGCCAGCAGCCAAAGGACAGGGGGCTTATCTTACGAGCAGTACTTC. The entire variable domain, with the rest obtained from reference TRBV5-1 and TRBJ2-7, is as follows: KAGVTQTPRYLIKTRGQQVTLSCSPISGHRSVSWYQQTPGQGLQFLFEYFSETQRNKGNFPGRFSGRQFSNSRSEMNVSTLELGDSALYLCASSQRTGGLSYEQYFGPGTRLTVT.

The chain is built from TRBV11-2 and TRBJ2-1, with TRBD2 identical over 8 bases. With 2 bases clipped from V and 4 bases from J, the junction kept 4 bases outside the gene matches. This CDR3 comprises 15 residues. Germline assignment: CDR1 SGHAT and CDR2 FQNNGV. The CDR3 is CASSLLGGGYNEQFF. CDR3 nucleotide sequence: TGTGCCAGCAGCTTATTGGGCGGGGGGTACAATGAGCAGTTCTTC. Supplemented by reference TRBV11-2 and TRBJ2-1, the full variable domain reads EAGVAQSPRYKIIEKRQSVAFWCNPISGHATLYWYQQILGQGPKLLIQFQNNGVVDDSQLPKDRFSAERLKGVDSTLKIQPAKLEDSAVYLCASSLLGGGYNEQFFGPGTRLTVL.

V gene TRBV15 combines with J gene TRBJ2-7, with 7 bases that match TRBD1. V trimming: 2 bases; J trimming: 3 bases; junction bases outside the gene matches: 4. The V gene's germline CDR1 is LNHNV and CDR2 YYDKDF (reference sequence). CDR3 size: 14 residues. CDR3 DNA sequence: TGTGCCACCAGCAGAAGACAGGGAGACTACGAGCAGTACTTC. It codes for CATSRRQGDYEQYF.

CDR3 region: CASSLMVDRDEQYF. The CDR3 DNA follows: TGCGCCAGCAGCTTGATGGTGGATCGGGACGAGCAGTACTTC. The chain joins TRBV5-1 to TRBJ2-7; D call uncertain. The V end was cut by 1 base, the J end by 5 bases, with 13 bases between. Germline CDR1 SGHRS, CDR2 YFSETQ. This CDR3 spans 14 amino acids.

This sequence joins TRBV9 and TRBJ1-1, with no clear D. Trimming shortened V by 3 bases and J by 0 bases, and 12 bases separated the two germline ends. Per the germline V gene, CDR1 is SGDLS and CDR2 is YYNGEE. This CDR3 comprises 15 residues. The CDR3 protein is CASSGLGSVNTEAFF. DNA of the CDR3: TGTGCCAGCAGCGGCCTGGGGAGCGTGAACACTGAAGCTTTCTTT.

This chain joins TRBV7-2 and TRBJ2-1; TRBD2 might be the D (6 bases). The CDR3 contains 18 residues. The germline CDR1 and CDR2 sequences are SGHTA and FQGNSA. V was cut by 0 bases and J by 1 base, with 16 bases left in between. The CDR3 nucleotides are TGTGCCAGCAGCTTAGCCGGAGGGGCAGGGCGATCCTACAATGAGCAGTTCTTC. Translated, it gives CASSLAGGAGRSYNEQFF.

The CDR3 nucleotides read TGTGCCAGCAGGGCTAGCGGGGGGGCGGTGGATGAGCAGTTCTTC. This encodes CASRASGGAVDEQFF. The rearrangement uses TRBV2 and TRBJ2-1; TRBD2 aligns across 12 bases. This CDR3 comprises 15 residues. V lost 6 bases, J lost 8 bases, and 8 bases stayed unmatched. Germline CDR1 and CDR2: SNHLY and FYNNEI.

The CDR3 DNA follows: TGTGCCAGCAGCTTTAACCCGGGGGGGGTCGAAAAACTGTTTTTT. Its translation is CASSFNPGGVEKLFF. The V call is TRBV11-2, the J call TRBJ1-4; perhaps TRBD1 as D (5 bases). Germline V gives CDR1 SGHAT, CDR2 FQNNGV. This CDR3 region has 15 residues. Trimming shortened V by 3 bases and J by 8 bases, and 16 bases separated the two germline ends. Drawing the rest from reference TRBV11-2 and TRBJ1-4, the complete variable domain is EAGVAQSPRYKIIEKRQSVAFWCNPISGHATLYWYQQILGQGPKLLIQFQNNGVVDDSQLPKDRFSAERLKGVDSTLKIQPAKLEDSAVYLCASSFNPGGVEKLFFGSGTQLSVL.

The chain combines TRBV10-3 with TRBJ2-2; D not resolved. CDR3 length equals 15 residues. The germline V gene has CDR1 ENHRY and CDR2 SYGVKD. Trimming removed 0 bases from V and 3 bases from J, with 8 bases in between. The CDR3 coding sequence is TGTGCCATCAGTGAGTCGACGGCGGACACCGGGGAGCTGTTTTTT. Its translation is CAISESTADTGELFF.

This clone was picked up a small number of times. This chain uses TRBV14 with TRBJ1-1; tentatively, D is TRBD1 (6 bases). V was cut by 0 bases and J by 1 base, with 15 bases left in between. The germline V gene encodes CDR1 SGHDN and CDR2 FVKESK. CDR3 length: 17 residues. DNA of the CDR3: TGTGCCAGCAGCCAAGATAGGGGGACACAACCGAACACTGAAGCTTTCTTT. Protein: CASSQDRGTQPNTEAFF.